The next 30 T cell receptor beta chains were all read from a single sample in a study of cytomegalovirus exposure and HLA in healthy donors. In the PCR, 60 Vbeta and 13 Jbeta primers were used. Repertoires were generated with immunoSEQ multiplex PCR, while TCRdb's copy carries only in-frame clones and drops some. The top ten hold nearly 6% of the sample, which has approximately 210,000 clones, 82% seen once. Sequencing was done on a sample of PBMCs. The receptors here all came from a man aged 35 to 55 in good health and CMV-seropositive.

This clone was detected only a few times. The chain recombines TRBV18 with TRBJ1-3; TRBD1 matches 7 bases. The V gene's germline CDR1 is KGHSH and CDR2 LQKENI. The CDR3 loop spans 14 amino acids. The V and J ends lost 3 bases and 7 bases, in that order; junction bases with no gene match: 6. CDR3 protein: CASSPEQGWNTIYF. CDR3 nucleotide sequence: TGTGCCAGCTCACCGGAACAGGGGTGGAACACCATATATTTT.

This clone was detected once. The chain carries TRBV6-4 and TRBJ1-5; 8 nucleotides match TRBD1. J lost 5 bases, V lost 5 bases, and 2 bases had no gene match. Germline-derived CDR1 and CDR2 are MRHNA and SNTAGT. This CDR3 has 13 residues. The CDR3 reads CASSLDRDQPQHF. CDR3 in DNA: TGTGCCAGCAGTCTGGACAGGGATCAGCCCCAGCATTTT.

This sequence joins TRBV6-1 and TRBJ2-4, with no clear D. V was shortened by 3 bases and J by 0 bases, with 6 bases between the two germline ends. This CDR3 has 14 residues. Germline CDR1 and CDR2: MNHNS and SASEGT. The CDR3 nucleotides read TGTGCCAGCAGTGATAGCTTAGCCAAAAACATTCAGTACTTC. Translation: CASSDSLAKNIQYF.

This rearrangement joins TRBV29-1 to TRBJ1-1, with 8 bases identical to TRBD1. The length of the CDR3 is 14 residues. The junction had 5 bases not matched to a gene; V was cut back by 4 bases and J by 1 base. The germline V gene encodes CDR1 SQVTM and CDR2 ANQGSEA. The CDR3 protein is CSVGGDRQNTEAFF. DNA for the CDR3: TGCAGCGTTGGAGGGGACAGGCAGAACACTGAAGCTTTCTTT.

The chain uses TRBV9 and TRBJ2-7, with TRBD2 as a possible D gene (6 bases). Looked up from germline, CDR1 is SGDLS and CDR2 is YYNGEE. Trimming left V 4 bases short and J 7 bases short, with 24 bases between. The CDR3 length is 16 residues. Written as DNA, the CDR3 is TGTGCCAGCAGCCCCCGGTCGGGTACCCTGGCGGGGGAGCAGTACTTC. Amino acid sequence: CASSPRSGTLAGEQYF.

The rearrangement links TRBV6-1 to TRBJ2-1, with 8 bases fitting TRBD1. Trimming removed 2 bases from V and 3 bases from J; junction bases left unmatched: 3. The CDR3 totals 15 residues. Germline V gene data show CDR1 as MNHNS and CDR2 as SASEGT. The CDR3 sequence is CASSEQGADYNEQFF. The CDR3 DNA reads TGTGCCAGCAGTGAACAGGGGGCCGACTACAATGAGCAGTTCTTC.

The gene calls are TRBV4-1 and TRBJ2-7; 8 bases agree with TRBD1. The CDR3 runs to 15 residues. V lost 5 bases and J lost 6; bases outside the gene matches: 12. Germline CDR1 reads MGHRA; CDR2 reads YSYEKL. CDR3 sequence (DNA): TGCGCCAGCAGCGCTCAACAGGGACAGGCGGGCGAGCAGTACGTC. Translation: CASSAQQGQAGEQYV.

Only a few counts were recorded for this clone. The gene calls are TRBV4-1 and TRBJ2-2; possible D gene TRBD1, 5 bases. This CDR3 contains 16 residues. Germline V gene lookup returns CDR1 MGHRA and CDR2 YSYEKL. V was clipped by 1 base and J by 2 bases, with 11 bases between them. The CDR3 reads CASSQGGGPNTGELFF. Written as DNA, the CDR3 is TGCGCCAGCAGCCAAGGGGGCGGCCCTAACACCGGGGAGCTGTTTTTT.

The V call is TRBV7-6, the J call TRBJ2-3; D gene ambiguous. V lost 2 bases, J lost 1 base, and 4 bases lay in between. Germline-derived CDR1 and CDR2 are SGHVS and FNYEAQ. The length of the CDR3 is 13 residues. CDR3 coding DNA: TGTGCCAGCAGCTTACTCCGCACAGATACGCAGTATTTT. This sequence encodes CASSLLRTDTQYF.

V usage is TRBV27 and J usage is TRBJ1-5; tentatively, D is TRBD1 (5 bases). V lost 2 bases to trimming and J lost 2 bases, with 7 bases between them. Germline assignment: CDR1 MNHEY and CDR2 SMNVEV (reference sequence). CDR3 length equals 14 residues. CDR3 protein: CASSLTGGNQPQHF. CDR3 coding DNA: TGTGCCAGCAGTTTAACAGGAGGCAATCAGCCCCAGCATTTT.

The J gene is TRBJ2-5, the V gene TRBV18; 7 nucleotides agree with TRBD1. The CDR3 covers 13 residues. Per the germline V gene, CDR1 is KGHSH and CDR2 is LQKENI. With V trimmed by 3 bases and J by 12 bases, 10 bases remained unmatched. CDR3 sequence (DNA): TGTGCCAGCTCACCGGGACCAACAGGGGCCGAGTACTTC. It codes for CASSPGPTGAEYF.

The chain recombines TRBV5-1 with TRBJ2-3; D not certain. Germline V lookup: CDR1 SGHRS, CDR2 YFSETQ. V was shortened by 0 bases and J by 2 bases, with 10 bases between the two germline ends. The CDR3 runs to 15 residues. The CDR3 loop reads CASSLAGFATDTQYF. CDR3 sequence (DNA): TGCGCCAGCAGCTTGGCCGGGTTTGCCACAGATACGCAGTATTTT.

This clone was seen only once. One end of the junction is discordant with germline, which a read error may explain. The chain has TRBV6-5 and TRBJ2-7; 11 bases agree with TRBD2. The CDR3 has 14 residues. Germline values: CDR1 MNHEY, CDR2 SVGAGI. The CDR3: CASSYSSTSGGRHF. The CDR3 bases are TGTGCCAGCAGTTACTCGAGTACTAGCGGGGGCCGTCACTTC.

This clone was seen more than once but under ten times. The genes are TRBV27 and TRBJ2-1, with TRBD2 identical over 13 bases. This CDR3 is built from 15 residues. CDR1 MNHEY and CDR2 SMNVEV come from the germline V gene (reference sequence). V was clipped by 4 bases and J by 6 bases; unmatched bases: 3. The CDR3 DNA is TGTGCCAGCAGTTCAGGACTAGCGGGAGTCAATGAGCAGTTCTTC. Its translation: CASSSGLAGVNEQFF.

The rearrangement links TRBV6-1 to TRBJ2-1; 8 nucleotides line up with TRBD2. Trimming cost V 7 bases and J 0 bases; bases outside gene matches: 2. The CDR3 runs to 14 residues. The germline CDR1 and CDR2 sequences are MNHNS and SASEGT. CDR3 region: CASTLAASYNEQFF. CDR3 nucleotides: TGTGCCAGCACACTAGCGGCCTCCTACAATGAGCAGTTCTTC.

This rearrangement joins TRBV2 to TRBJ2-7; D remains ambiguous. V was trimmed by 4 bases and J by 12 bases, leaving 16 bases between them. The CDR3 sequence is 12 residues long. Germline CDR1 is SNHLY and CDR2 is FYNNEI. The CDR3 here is CASSGEASTRYF. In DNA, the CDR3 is TGTGCCAGCAGTGGAGAGGCGTCCACGAGGTACTTC.

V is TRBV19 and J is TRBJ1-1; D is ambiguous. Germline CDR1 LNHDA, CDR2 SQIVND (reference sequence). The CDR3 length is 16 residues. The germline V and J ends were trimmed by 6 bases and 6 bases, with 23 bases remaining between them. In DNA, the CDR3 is TGTGCCAGTAGCATCTACATGAAGGGAGGATGGGCTGAAGCTTTCTTT. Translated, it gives CASSIYMKGGWAEAFF.

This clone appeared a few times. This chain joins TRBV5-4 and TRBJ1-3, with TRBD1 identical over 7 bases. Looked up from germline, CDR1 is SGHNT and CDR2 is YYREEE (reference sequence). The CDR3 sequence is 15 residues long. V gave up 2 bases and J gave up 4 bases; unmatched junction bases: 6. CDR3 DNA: TGTGCCAGCAGCTTCCAACAGGGGTACGGAAACACCATATATTTT. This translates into CASSFQQGYGNTIYF.

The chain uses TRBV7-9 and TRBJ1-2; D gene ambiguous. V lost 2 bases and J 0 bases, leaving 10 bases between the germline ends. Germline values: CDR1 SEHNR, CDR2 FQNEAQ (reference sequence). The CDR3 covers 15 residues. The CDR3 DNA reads TGTGCCAGCAGCTTAAGCGGAAATACTAACTATGGCTACACCTTC. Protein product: CASSLSGNTNYGYTF.

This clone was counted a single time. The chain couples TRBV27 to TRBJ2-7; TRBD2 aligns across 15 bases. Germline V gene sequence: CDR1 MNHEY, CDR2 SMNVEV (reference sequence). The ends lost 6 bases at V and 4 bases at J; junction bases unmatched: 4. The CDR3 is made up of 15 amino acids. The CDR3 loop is CASSGLAGGEYEQYF. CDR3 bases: TGTGCCAGCAGCGGACTAGCGGGGGGGGAATACGAGCAGTACTTC.

The CDR3 loop is CASSHQQGHNEQFF. The CDR3 coding sequence is TGCGCCAGCAGCCACCAACAGGGACACAATGAGCAGTTCTTC. The chain combines TRBV4-1 with TRBJ2-1, with D maybe TRBD1 (6 bases). Germline loops: CDR1 MGHRA, CDR2 YSYEKL. The V end was cut by 3 bases, the J end by 5 bases, with 11 bases between. The CDR3 runs 14 residues.

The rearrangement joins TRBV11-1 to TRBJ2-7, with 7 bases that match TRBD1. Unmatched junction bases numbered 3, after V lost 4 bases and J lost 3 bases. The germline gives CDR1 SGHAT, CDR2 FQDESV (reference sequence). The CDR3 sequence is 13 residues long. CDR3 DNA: TGTGCCAGCAGCTCAACAGGGGTCTACGAGCAGTACTTC. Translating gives CASSSTGVYEQYF.

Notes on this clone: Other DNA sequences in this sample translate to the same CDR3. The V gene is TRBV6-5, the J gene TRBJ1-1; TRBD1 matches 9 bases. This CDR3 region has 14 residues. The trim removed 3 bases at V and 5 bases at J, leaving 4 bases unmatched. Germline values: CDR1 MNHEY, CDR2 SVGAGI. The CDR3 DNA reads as TGTGCCAGCAGTTATACAGGGGGCTGGACTGAAGCTTTCTTT. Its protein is CASSYTGGWTEAFF.

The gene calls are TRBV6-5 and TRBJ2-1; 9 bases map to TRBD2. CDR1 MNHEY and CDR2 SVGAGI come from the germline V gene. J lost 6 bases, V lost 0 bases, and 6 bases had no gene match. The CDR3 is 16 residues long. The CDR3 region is CASSYSFSGRRNEQFF. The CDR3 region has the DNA TGTGCCAGCAGTTACTCCTTTAGCGGGAGACGCAATGAGCAGTTCTTC.

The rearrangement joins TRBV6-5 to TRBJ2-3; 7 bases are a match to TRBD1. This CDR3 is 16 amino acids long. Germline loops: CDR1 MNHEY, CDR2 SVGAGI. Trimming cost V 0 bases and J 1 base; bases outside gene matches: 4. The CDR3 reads CASSYSTGWGTDTQYF. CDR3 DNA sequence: TGTGCCAGCAGTTACTCGACAGGGTGGGGCACAGATACGCAGTATTTT.

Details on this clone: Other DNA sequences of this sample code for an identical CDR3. The CDR3 protein is CASSSRDRGYEQYF. Here the CDR3 DNA reads TGCGCCAGCAGCTCCCGGGACAGGGGGTACGAGCAGTACTTC. The chain has TRBV5-1 and TRBJ2-7; 11 positions match TRBD1. This CDR3 has 14 residues. Germline CDR1 SGHRS, CDR2 YFSETQ. The ends lost 3 bases at V and 4 bases at J; junction bases unmatched: 3.

The CDR3 here is CASSPRLAGGYEQFF. The CDR3 nucleotides are TGCGCCAGCAGCCCCCGACTAGCGGGAGGGTATGAGCAGTTCTTC. V usage is TRBV5-1 and J usage is TRBJ2-1, with TRBD2 matching 14 bases. The CDR3 spans 15 residues. Germline V gives CDR1 SGHRS, CDR2 YFSETQ. The V segment lost 4 bases and the J segment 8 bases; nucleotides outside the gene matches: 5.

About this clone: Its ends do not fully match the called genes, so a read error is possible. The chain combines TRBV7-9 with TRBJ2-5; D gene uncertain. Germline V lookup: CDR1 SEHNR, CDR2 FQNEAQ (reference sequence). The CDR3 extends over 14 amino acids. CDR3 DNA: TGTGCCAGCAGCTTAATAAGAGACGGAGAGACCCTGTACTTC. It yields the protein CASSLIRDGETLYF.

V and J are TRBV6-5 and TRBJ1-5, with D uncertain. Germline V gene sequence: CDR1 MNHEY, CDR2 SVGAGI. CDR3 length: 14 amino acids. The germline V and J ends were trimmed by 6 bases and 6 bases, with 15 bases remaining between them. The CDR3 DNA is TGTGCCAGCAGGCCGGGTCGTCGGGGTCAGCCCCAGCATTTT. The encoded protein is CASRPGRRGQPQHF.

The CDR3 DNA follows: TGTGCCAGCAGCCCCCGGGGGGAGAGAGGCTACACCTTC. Protein: CASSPRGERGYTF. The chain uses TRBV5-4 and TRBJ1-2; a possible D gene is TRBD1 (5 bases). Trimming removed 4 bases from V and 8 bases from J, with 15 bases in between. This CDR3 contains 13 residues. The germline V gene encodes CDR1 SGHNT and CDR2 YYREEE (reference sequence).